Following are 8 T cell receptor beta chains from one sample sequenced in a study of blood T cell repertoires in COVID-19. Sequenced by immunoSEQ multiplex PCR; TCRdb stores in-frame clones only, minus some. In the table there are 27,000 or so clones, 65% to 90% of which are singletons. Sample: peripheral blood. Source of these receptors: a man in his sixties or seventies with active COVID-19.

The chain is built from TRBV15 and TRBJ2-7; 7 positions match TRBD1. The CDR3 is made up of 14 amino acids. In germline, CDR1 is LNHNV, CDR2 YYDKDF (reference sequence). V lost 3 bases, J lost 5 bases, and 7 bases stayed unmatched. The CDR3 DNA reads as TGTGCCACCAGCAGTCCGACAGGGACCAACGAGCAGTACTTC. This sequence encodes CATSSPTGTNEQYF. The full variable domain, completed using reference TRBV15 and TRBJ2-7, is DAMVIQNPRYQVTQFGKPVTLSCSQTLNHNVMYWYQQKSSQAPKLLFHYYDKDFNNEADTPDNFQSRRPNTSFCFLDIRSPGLGDTAMYLCATSSPTGTNEQYFGPGTRLTVT.

This clone was observed a handful of times. The chain joins TRBV18 to TRBJ1-1, with D uncertain. V was trimmed by 6 bases and J by 6 bases, leaving 14 bases between them. The CDR3 contains 13 residues. Germline V lookup: CDR1 KGHSH, CDR2 LQKENI. CDR3 residues: CASSLIDHPEAFF. Here the CDR3 DNA reads TGTGCCAGCTCCCTTATAGATCATCCTGAAGCTTTCTTT.

The chain employs TRBV7-9 and TRBJ1-2; 8 bases map to TRBD1. From germline, CDR1 is SEHNR and CDR2 FQNEAQ (reference sequence). CDR3 size: 15 residues. V dropped 5 bases and J dropped 8; count of bases not matched to a gene: 13. CDR3 sequence: CASSPRTGRTGGYTF. The CDR3 DNA is TGTGCCAGCAGCCCGCGGACAGGGAGGACGGGGGGCTACACCTTC.

V usage is TRBV19 and J usage is TRBJ1-4, with D tentatively TRBD1 (6 bases). Trimming removed 7 bases at V and 5 bases at J, with 17 bases between. In germline, CDR1 is LNHDA, CDR2 SQIVND (reference sequence). This CDR3 has 15 amino acids. CDR3 region: CASKGQPRRNEKLFF. The CDR3 DNA sequence: TGTGCCAGTAAAGGACAGCCCAGGAGGAATGAAAAACTGTTTTTT.

V gene TRBV10-2 combines with J gene TRBJ1-1; TRBD1 matches 9 bases. The ends lost 6 bases at V and 0 bases at J; junction bases unmatched: 5. The CDR3 consists of 15 residues. Per germline, CDR1 WSHSY and CDR2 SAAADI. This CDR3 reads CASRGTGRMNTEAFF. CDR3 DNA sequence: TGCGCCAGCAGGGGGACAGGGCGTATGAACACTGAAGCTTTCTTT.

V gene TRBV10-3 combines with J gene TRBJ2-7; 7 bases are shared with TRBD1. CDR1 is ENHRY, CDR2 SYGVKD, per germline. Trimming cost V 6 bases and J 0 bases; bases outside gene matches: 2. The CDR3 is made up of 13 amino acids. DNA for the CDR3: TGTGCCATCAGCCGGGACAGCTCCTACGAGCAGTACTTC. Translating it yields CAISRDSSYEQYF.

V is TRBV3-1 (or the pseudogene TRBV3-2) and J is TRBJ1-2; D perhaps matches TRBD1 (6 bases). V was pared by 1 base and J by 4 bases, with 13 bases between. The CDR3 length is 15 residues. The germline gives CDR1 LGHDT, CDR2 YNNKEL (reference sequence). As DNA, the CDR3 is TGTGCCAGCAGCCAAGCCCTGACAGGAACCTATGGCTACACCTTC. Its protein product is CASSQALTGTYGYTF.

The V and J genes are TRBV28 and TRBJ2-7, with 7 nucleotides matching TRBD1. Unmatched junction bases numbered 11, after V lost 10 bases and J lost 2 bases. Germline loops: CDR1 MDHEN, CDR2 SYDVKM. The CDR3 covers 14 residues. The CDR3 region is CANGTARTPYEQYF. CDR3 DNA sequence: TGTGCCAACGGGACAGCCCGAACCCCCTACGAGCAGTACTTC.